The 30 T cell receptor beta chains in this list originate from one sample, sequenced in a study of blood T cell repertoires in COVID-19. Sequencing was performed with immunoSEQ multiplex PCR; in TCRdb, only in-frame clones are kept and a portion is missing. The sample holds about 90,000 clones, more than 85% seen once. Sequenced sample: peripheral blood. Every receptor here comes from a human donor with active COVID-19. The donor label of this sample is uncertain.

The genes are TRBV6-5 and TRBJ2-7; possibly TRBD1 for D (6 bases). CDR3 size: 14 residues. The germline gives CDR1 MNHEY, CDR2 SVGAGI. The V end lost 5 bases, the J end lost 1 base, and 12 bases lay between the germline ends. The CDR3 sequence: CASSRIQGSYEQYF. In DNA, the CDR3 is TGTGCCAGCAGTAGAATACAGGGTTCCTACGAGCAGTACTTC.

The V call is TRBV19, the J call TRBJ2-5, with 11 bases aligning to TRBD2. The J segment lost 2 bases and the V segment lost 9 bases, leaving 8 bases of the junction unmatched. Germline V CDR1 and CDR2: LNHDA, SQIVND (reference sequence). The CDR3 has 15 residues. The chain's CDR3 is CASGGLADGQETQYF. The CDR3 DNA sequence: TGTGCCAGCGGGGGACTAGCGGATGGGCAAGAGACCCAGTACTTC.

V usage is TRBV19 and J usage is TRBJ1-6; 7 nucleotides line up with TRBD1. The junction had 15 bases not matched to a gene; V was cut back by 5 bases and J by 14 bases. Germline V gene sequence: CDR1 LNHDA, CDR2 SQIVND (reference sequence). The CDR3 consists of 15 residues. DNA of the CDR3: TGTGCCAGTAGTGGGCGGACAGGCTCCCTCTTGGCCCTCCACTTT. Protein product: CASSGRTGSLLALHF.

The CDR3 region is CATSRVGNTEAFF. The CDR3 nucleotides read TGTGCCACCAGCAGAGTCGGGAACACTGAAGCTTTCTTT. The chain combines TRBV15 with TRBJ1-1; D is uncertain. Germline CDR1 is LNHNV and CDR2 is YYDKDF (reference sequence). Trimming took off 1 base at V and 1 base at J, with 4 bases between the two ends. The CDR3 runs 13 residues.

The chain links TRBV19 to TRBJ2-7; D is perhaps TRBD1 (6 bases). The CDR3 sequence is 14 residues long. Trimming shortened V by 3 bases and J by 4 bases, and 13 bases separated the two germline ends. CDR1 is LNHDA and CDR2 is SQIVND in the germline V gene (reference sequence). In DNA, the CDR3 is TGTGCCAGTAGTATGATGGGGCAGGGGTACGAGCAGTACTTC. Its translation: CASSMMGQGYEQYF.

The chain employs TRBV6-5 and TRBJ2-7, with D unresolved. The germline V and J ends were trimmed by 8 bases and 7 bases, with 9 bases remaining between them. Germline loops: CDR1 MNHEY, CDR2 SVGAGI. The CDR3 is 10 residues long. CDR3 nucleotides: TGTGCCAGCGAATCACTTGAGCAGTACTTC. Its protein product is CASESLEQYF.

This clone was seen only a few times. CDR3 loop: CASSQGWGYTF. CDR3 bases: TGTGCCAGCAGTCAGGGTTGGGGCTACACCTTC. V and J are TRBV27 and TRBJ1-2, with TRBD1 as a possible D gene (5 bases). Trimming left V 5 bases short and J 8 bases short, with 9 bases between. Germline V gene sequence: CDR1 MNHEY, CDR2 SMNVEV (reference sequence). The CDR3 loop spans 11 amino acids.

The CDR3 protein is CASSLQTSGVETQYF. DNA for the CDR3: TGTGCCAGTAGTCTCCAGACTAGCGGGGTAGAGACCCAGTACTTC. The chain joins TRBV19 to TRBJ2-5; 11 bases line up with TRBD2. The CDR3 is 15 amino acids. V dropped 5 bases and J dropped 4; count of bases not matched to a gene: 6. Germline CDR1 reads LNHDA; CDR2 reads SQIVND (reference sequence). Full variable domain (remainder filled in from reference TRBV19 and TRBJ2-5): DGGITQSPKYLFRKEGQNVTLSCEQNLNHDAMYWYRQDPGQGLRLIYYSQIVNDFQKGDIAEGYSVSREKKESFPLTVTSAQKNPTAFYLCASSLQTSGVETQYFGPGTRLLVL.

V usage is TRBV6-6 and J usage is TRBJ1-6; 7 nucleotides line up with TRBD1. V gave up 8 bases and J gave up 7 bases; unmatched junction bases: 8. Looked up from germline, CDR1 is MNHNY and CDR2 is SVGAGI (reference sequence). The CDR3 is 14 amino acids. This chain's CDR3 is CASDRDQTNSPLHF. The CDR3 DNA sequence: TGTGCCAGCGACAGGGACCAGACCAATTCACCCCTCCACTTT.

The rearrangement joins TRBV15 to TRBJ2-2; possible D gene TRBD1, 5 bases. From germline, CDR1 is LNHNV and CDR2 YYDKDF (reference sequence). V dropped 2 bases and J dropped 1 base, with 8 bases sitting between them. The CDR3 runs 15 residues. CDR3 sequence (DNA): TGTGCCACCAGCAGAAATACAGGGAACACCGGGGAGCTGTTTTTT. Protein sequence: CATSRNTGNTGELFF.

The rearrangement joins TRBV6-6 to TRBJ1-2, with 9 bases lining up with TRBD1. CDR1 and CDR2 from the germline V gene are MNHNY and SVGAGI (reference sequence). This CDR3 comprises 14 residues. Losses at the gene ends were 6 bases for V and 6 bases for J; bases not matched to a gene: 8. The CDR3 is CASRSGTGSDGYTF. CDR3 nucleotides: TGTGCCAGCAGATCCGGGACAGGGAGCGATGGCTACACCTTC.

V and J are TRBV7-8 and TRBJ2-7; 10 nucleotides agree with TRBD1. Germline V lookup: CDR1 SGHVS, CDR2 FQNEAQ. J lost 5 bases, V lost 11 bases, and 12 bases had no gene match. The CDR3 covers 14 residues. The CDR3 DNA reads TGTGCCGGAGCCTTGGGACAGGGGATCCACGAGCAGTACTTC. Protein product: CAGALGQGIHEQYF. Filled out from reference TRBV7-8 and TRBJ2-7, the complete variable domain reads GAGVSQSPRYKVAKRGQDVALRCDPISGHVSLFWYQQALGQGPEFLTYFQNEAQLDKSGLPSDRFFAERPEGSVSTLKIQRTQQEDSAVYLCAGALGQGIHEQYFGPGTRLTVT.

This rearrangement joins TRBV19 to TRBJ2-2; 7 nucleotides align to TRBD1. The CDR3 extends over 16 amino acids. The ends lost 5 bases at V and 1 base at J; junction bases unmatched: 7. Germline values: CDR1 LNHDA, CDR2 SQIVND (reference sequence). The CDR3 bases are TGTGCCAGTAGTGGCATACGACAGGGGAACACCGGGGAGCTGTTTTTT. Translation gives CASSGIRQGNTGELFF.

This rearrangement joins TRBV2 to TRBJ1-2; TRBD1 matches at 8 bases. CDR3 size: 15 residues. The V segment lost 5 bases and the J segment 7 bases; nucleotides outside the gene matches: 12. Germline CDR1 reads SNHLY; CDR2 reads FYNNEI. For the CDR3, the DNA is TGTGCCAGCAGTAACGGACAGGGAGTTAATAGTGGCTACACCTTC. It encodes CASSNGQGVNSGYTF.

This sequence joins TRBV3-1 (or the pseudogene TRBV3-2) and TRBJ1-6; 7 bases map to TRBD1. Trimming removed 1 base from V and 5 bases from J; junction bases left unmatched: 11. The CDR3 runs 18 residues. Germline V gene data show CDR1 as LGHDT and CDR2 as YNNKEL (reference sequence). CDR3 residues: CASSQGGQSRSDNSPLHF. Written as DNA, the CDR3 is TGTGCCAGCAGCCAAGGGGGACAGAGTCGATCAGATAATTCACCCCTCCACTTT.

This clone was seen once. This chain links TRBV6-2 or TRBV6-3 with TRBJ2-5; TRBD2 agrees at 9 bases. The V and J ends lost 2 bases and 1 base, in that order; junction bases with no gene match: 8. CDR1 is MNHEY, CDR2 SVGEGT, per germline. This CDR3 is 17 amino acids long. The CDR3 nucleotides read TGTGCCAGCAGTTACCCTACGACTAGCGGAAGCCAAGAGACCCAGTACTTC. This translates into CASSYPTTSGSQETQYF.

In DNA form, the CDR3 reads TGTGCCAGCAGTTCGGGACAGACGAATTCACCCCTCCACTTT. This encodes CASSSGQTNSPLHF. The rearrangement links TRBV27 to TRBJ1-6, with 7 bases identical to TRBD1. This CDR3 region has 14 residues. Germline V gene lookup returns CDR1 MNHEY and CDR2 SMNVEV (reference sequence). The V gene end was trimmed by 4 bases and the J gene end by 7 bases; junction bases not matched to a gene: 4.

This rearrangement joins TRBV6-6 to TRBJ1-4; TRBD1 agrees at 8 bases. Unmatched junction bases numbered 10, after V lost 2 bases and J lost 8 bases. Germline CDR1 is MNHNY and CDR2 is SVGAGI (reference sequence). This CDR3 contains 16 residues. CDR3 coding DNA: TGTGCCAGCAGTTACACTGACAGGGGTGGGGGGGAAAAACTGTTTTTT. Its translation: CASSYTDRGGGEKLFF.

This sequence joins TRBV10-3 and TRBJ2-3; tentatively, D is TRBD2 (8 bases). The CDR3 runs 16 residues. The ends were cut back, 6 bases at V and 5 bases at J, with 21 bases in the middle. Per germline, CDR1 ENHRY and CDR2 SYGVKD. The CDR3 reads CAIRGQSPGGGDTQYF. The CDR3 coding sequence is TGTGCCATCAGGGGACAGAGCCCGGGGGGGGGAGATACGCAGTATTTT.

The rearrangement joins TRBV3-1 (or the pseudogene TRBV3-2) to TRBJ2-2; 10 bases are a match to TRBD2. This CDR3 spans 18 amino acids. V shed 0 bases, J shed 3 bases, and the junction held 7 bases outside the gene matches. Per germline, CDR1 LGHDT and CDR2 YNNKEL (reference sequence). CDR3 protein: CASSQEGPLAGDTGELFF. For the CDR3, the DNA is TGTGCCAGCAGCCAAGAAGGGCCGCTAGCGGGGGACACCGGGGAGCTGTTTTTT.

The chain recombines TRBV19 with TRBJ1-5; possibly TRBD1 for D (6 bases). With 9 bases removed from V and 0 bases from J, the gap between germline ends came to 18 bases. The CDR3 sequence is 16 residues long. CDR1 and CDR2 (germline): LNHDA, SQIVND (reference sequence). CDR3: CARGRGPDSSNQPQHF. Here the CDR3 DNA reads TGTGCCAGGGGCAGGGGACCAGATTCTAGCAATCAGCCCCAGCATTTT. Full variable domain (outside the CDR3, taken from reference TRBV19 and TRBJ1-5): DGGITQSPKYLFRKEGQNVTLSCEQNLNHDAMYWYRQDPGQGLRLIYYSQIVNDFQKGDIAEGYSVSREKKESFPLTVTSAQKNPTAFYLCARGRGPDSSNQPQHFGDGTRLSIL.

The gene calls are TRBV9 and TRBJ2-3, with D perhaps matching TRBD1 (5 bases). Germline CDR1 and CDR2: SGDLS and YYNGEE. V gave up 0 bases and J gave up 2 bases, with 7 bases separating them. The CDR3 consists of 14 residues. DNA for the CDR3: TGTGCCAGCAGCGTAGGGGGCAACACAGATACGCAGTATTTT. It translates to CASSVGGNTDTQYF.

The CDR3 region has the DNA TGTGCCAGCAGCTTGGAGGTGAACACTGAAGCTTTCTTT. Protein: CASSLEVNTEAFF. The J gene is TRBJ1-1, the V gene TRBV11-2; D remains unclear. This CDR3 comprises 13 residues. V was pared by 3 bases and J by 0 bases, with 5 bases between. Germline V gives CDR1 SGHAT, CDR2 FQNNGV. Drawing the rest from reference TRBV11-2 and TRBJ1-1, the complete variable domain is EAGVAQSPRYKIIEKRQSVAFWCNPISGHATLYWYQQILGQGPKLLIQFQNNGVVDDSQLPKDRFSAERLKGVDSTLKIQPAKLEDSAVYLCASSLEVNTEAFFGQGTRLTVV.

The rearrangement uses TRBV7-3 and TRBJ2-1; unclear D gene. Germline CDR1 is SGHTA and CDR2 is FQGTGA. The CDR3 is 15 amino acids. V dropped 4 bases and J dropped 8 bases, with 18 bases sitting between them. The CDR3 region is CASSSRPLSPHEQFF. The CDR3, as DNA: TGTGCCAGCAGCTCGAGGCCCTTGTCACCCCATGAGCAGTTCTTC.

The chain links TRBV19 to TRBJ1-5; D might be TRBD1 (5 bases). Germline CDR1 and CDR2: LNHDA and SQIVND (reference sequence). V gave up 2 bases and J gave up 0 bases, with 11 bases separating them. There are 16 residues in the CDR3. The CDR3 bases are TGTGCCAGTAGTATATCCAGGGTGGGTAGCAATCAGCCCCAGCATTTT. This gives the protein CASSISRVGSNQPQHF.

The chain uses TRBV7-2 and TRBJ2-5; D might be TRBD1 (5 bases). Deletions cut 5 bases from V and 4 bases from J, with 23 bases between. The CDR3 is 17 residues long. The germline CDR1 and CDR2 sequences are SGHTA and FQGNSA. CDR3 DNA: TGTGCCAGCAGCGATAGGGGTCGACTTACCCAACGAGAGACCCAGTACTTC. Protein product: CASSDRGRLTQRETQYF.

J is TRBJ2-1 and V is TRBV7-9; tentative D call: TRBD2 (6 bases). The ends were cut back, 4 bases at V and 13 bases at J, with 17 bases in the middle. This CDR3 is 13 amino acids long. Germline V gene sequence: CDR1 SEHNR, CDR2 FQNEAQ (reference sequence). CDR3 sequence: CASSSGARGAQFF. The CDR3 DNA reads TGTGCCAGCAGCTCCGGGGCACGCGGGGCCCAGTTCTTC.

The chain recombines TRBV6-7 with TRBJ1-1; TRBD1 matches at 11 bases. TRBV6-7 is an ORF for which the function is uncertain. This CDR3 is built from 17 residues. Germline trimming cut 10 bases from V and 3 bases from J; bases unmatched to any gene: 16. The CDR3, as DNA: TGTGCCAATATTTCCGGGACAGGGGGTGGAAATCACACTGAAGCTTTCTTT. Translating gives CANISGTGGGNHTEAFF.

The chain combines TRBV4-1 with TRBJ1-5; 8 bases map to TRBD1. The CDR3 sequence is 16 residues long. CDR1 is MGHRA, CDR2 YSYEKL, per germline. The trim removed 4 bases at V and 7 bases at J, leaving 12 bases unmatched. This CDR3 reads CASSRLTGAISQPQHF. The CDR3 coding sequence is TGCGCCAGCAGCCGTTTGACAGGGGCCATAAGCCAGCCCCAGCATTTT.

The chain carries TRBV29-1 and TRBJ2-2, with 11 bases identical to TRBD1. This CDR3 has 14 residues. After removal of 4 bases from V and 5 bases from J, the junction contained 3 bases not matched to a gene. Germline V lookup: CDR1 SQVTM, CDR2 ANQGSEA. The CDR3 reads CSVGDRGRTGELFF. The DNA of the CDR3 is TGCAGCGTTGGGGACAGGGGGAGAACCGGGGAGCTGTTTTTT.